The 30 T cell receptor beta chains listed next were all sequenced from one sample in a study of T cell repertoires in cytomegalovirus infection. TCRdb reanalysed the reads using MiXCR and keeps one entry per CDR3 protein. The sample lists about 89,000 distinct CDR3 sequences, less than 30% occurring once. These receptors have no known antigen. Sample: CD8+ T cells from cultured PBMCs, taken from culture after CMV antigen stimulation. The source is a human donor in good health (CMV status not recorded). Some clones in this sample may be carry-over from other donors' samples.

The CDR3 DNA is TGTGCCAGTAGTTTGCTTGGTGAAGCTTTCTTT. This codes for CASSLLGEAFF. This rearrangement joins TRBV19 to TRBJ1-1, with D hard to call. Germline-derived CDR1 and CDR2 are LNHDA and SQIVND (reference sequence). The V end was cut by 5 bases, the J end by 7 bases, with 8 bases between. This CDR3 contains 11 residues.

The V and J genes are TRBV11-2 and TRBJ1-1; 11 bases match TRBD1. V gave up 0 bases and J gave up 4 bases; unmatched junction bases: 4. CDR3 length equals 16 residues. Germline-derived CDR1 and CDR2 are SGHAT and FQNNGV. This chain's CDR3 is CASSLDPGTGGTEAFF. The CDR3 DNA reads TGTGCCAGCAGCTTAGATCCGGGGACAGGGGGCACTGAAGCTTTCTTT.

This clonotype has ten or more counts. This sequence joins TRBV7-8 and TRBJ1-5; weak D call: TRBD1 (6 bases). CDR1 is SGHVS, CDR2 FQNEAQ, per germline. CDR3 length equals 15 residues. Trimming shortened V by 8 bases and J by 5 bases, and 19 bases separated the two germline ends. The chain's CDR3 is CASQSWGGLDQPQHF. The CDR3 DNA follows: TGTGCCAGCCAGTCGTGGGGGGGCCTCGATCAGCCCCAGCATTTT. Combining the CDR3 with reference TRBV7-8 and TRBJ1-5 gives the whole variable domain GAGVSQSPRYKVAKRGQDVALRCDPISGHVSLFWYQQALGQGPEFLTYFQNEAQLDKSGLPSDRFFAERPEGSVSTLKIQRTQQEDSAVYLCASQSWGGLDQPQHFGDGTRLSIL.

A few counts support this clonotype. This chain joins TRBV27 and TRBJ1-1; D unresolved. Germline CDR1 reads MNHEY; CDR2 reads SMNVEV (reference sequence). Trimming removed 8 bases from V and 0 bases from J, with 16 bases in between. This CDR3 comprises 15 residues. The CDR3: CASALISGVNTEAFF. The CDR3 DNA reads as TGTGCCAGCGCACTTATCTCTGGGGTGAACACTGAAGCTTTCTTT.

The CDR3: CASSRVRNQPQHF. CDR3 DNA: TGTGCCAGCAGCAGGGTTCGGAATCAGCCCCAGCATTTT. The V call is TRBV7-6, the J call TRBJ1-5, with D hard to call. The CDR3 extends over 13 amino acids. The germline V gene encodes CDR1 SGHVS and CDR2 FNYEAQ. V was cut by 5 bases and J by 4 bases, with 9 bases left in between. Full variable domain (rest looked up from reference TRBV7-6 and TRBJ1-5): GAGVSQSPRYKVTKRGQDVALRCDPISGHVSLYWYRQALGQGPEFLTYFNYEAQQDKSGLPNDRFSAERPEGSISTLTIQRTEQRDSAMYRCASSRVRNQPQHFGDGTRLSIL.

The J gene is TRBJ2-7, the V gene TRBV2; perhaps D is TRBD1 or TRBD2 (5 bases each). The CDR3 covers 14 residues. Germline CDR1 SNHLY, CDR2 FYNNEI. V was clipped by 5 bases and J by 0 bases, with 11 bases between them. In nucleotides, the CDR3 is TGTGCCAGCAGTTATTCAGGGAGCTCCTACGAGCAGTACTTC. It yields the protein CASSYSGSSYEQYF.

This clonotype has only a few counts. The chain uses TRBV5-5 and TRBJ2-3; the D gene is possibly TRBD2 (6 bases). CDR3 size: 15 residues. CDR1 is SGHKS and CDR2 is YYEKEE in the germline V gene (reference sequence). Deletions cut 4 bases from V and 0 bases from J, with 12 bases between. CDR3 sequence: CASSRTSFSTDTQYF. The CDR3 nucleotides are TGTGCCAGCAGCCGTACTAGCTTCAGCACAGATACGCAGTATTTT.

This sequence joins TRBV10-3 and TRBJ1-1; 8 bases map to TRBD1. Germline CDR1 is ENHRY and CDR2 is SYGVKD. With V trimmed by 10 bases and J by 6 bases, 7 bases remained unmatched. The CDR3 has 12 residues. The CDR3 loop is CATRGLPPEAFF. The CDR3 coding sequence is TGTGCCACCAGGGGGCTGCCCCCTGAAGCTTTCTTT.

This clonotype appeared a few times. The chain recombines TRBV7-6 with TRBJ2-7; D may be TRBD1 or TRBD2 (6 bases each). Trimming took off 1 base at V and 5 bases at J, with 15 bases between the two ends. The CDR3 is 15 residues long. CDR1 is SGHVS, CDR2 FNYEAQ, per germline. CDR3 coding DNA: TGTGCCAGCAGCTTAGTGGGGGGCGACCTGCACGAGCAGTACTTC. Protein: CASSLVGGDLHEQYF.

The rearrangement links TRBV19 to TRBJ2-7; no clear D gene. The V end was cut by 4 bases, the J end by 2 bases, with 6 bases between. The CDR3 covers 12 residues. Per germline, CDR1 LNHDA and CDR2 SQIVND (reference sequence). The CDR3 sequence is CASSRAPYEQYF. DNA of the CDR3: TGTGCCAGTAGTAGAGCCCCCTACGAGCAGTACTTC.

The V gene is TRBV24-1, the J gene TRBJ2-3; unclear D gene. The CDR3 has 13 residues. CDR1 and CDR2 from the germline V gene are KGHDR and SFDVKD. V was pared by 0 bases and J by 6 bases, with 6 bases between. CDR3 residues: CATSDLRWDTQYF. The CDR3 DNA is TGTGCCACCAGTGATTTGCGGTGGGATACGCAGTATTTT.

This clonotype was seen a single time. V gene TRBV20-1 combines with J gene TRBJ1-5; no definite D call. CDR3 length equals 18 residues. Germline values: CDR1 DFQATT, CDR2 SNEGSKA (reference sequence). V was shortened by 6 bases and J by 3 bases, with 27 bases between the two germline ends. The DNA of the CDR3 is TGCAGTGCCAGAAGCCGTTGGCAATCCAACCTACTCAATCAGCCCCAGCATTTT. Amino acid sequence: CSARSRWQSNLLNQPQHF.

V usage is TRBV28 and J usage is TRBJ1-2; D possibly corresponds to TRBD1 (6 bases). With 6 bases removed from V and 6 bases from J, the gap between germline ends came to 14 bases. The CDR3 length is 13 residues. CDR1 is MDHEN, CDR2 SYDVKM, per germline. The CDR3: CASSPGGGDGYTF. As DNA, the CDR3 is TGTGCCAGCAGCCCCGGGGGGGGCGATGGCTACACCTTC.

The rearrangement uses TRBV4-1 and TRBJ2-7; possibly TRBD1 for D (5 bases). The CDR3 loop spans 16 amino acids. Per the germline V gene, CDR1 is MGHRA and CDR2 is YSYEKL. Trimming removed 3 bases from V and 2 bases from J, with 17 bases in between. CDR3 region: CASSHPPDSVAYEQYF. DNA of the CDR3: TGCGCCAGCAGCCATCCGCCAGACAGTGTCGCCTACGAGCAGTACTTC.

This clonotype has more than one count but fewer than ten. The chain employs TRBV7-6 and TRBJ1-5, with D perhaps matching TRBD1 (6 bases). Germline CDR1 is SGHVS and CDR2 is FNYEAQ. The CDR3 covers 15 residues. V shed 5 bases and J shed 2 bases, with 13 bases lying between them. CDR3 sequence: CASSPAGAGNQPQHF. Written as DNA, the CDR3 is TGTGCCAGCAGCCCAGCGGGGGCAGGCAATCAGCCCCAGCATTTT.

J is TRBJ1-1 and V is TRBV19, with D hard to call. V dropped 7 bases and J dropped 3 bases, with 15 bases sitting between them. From germline, CDR1 is LNHDA and CDR2 SQIVND (reference sequence). This CDR3 contains 14 residues. CDR3 DNA: TGTGCCAGTAATTGGAAGGGTTATGACACTGAAGCTTTCTTT. The encoded protein is CASNWKGYDTEAFF. Together with reference TRBV19 and TRBJ1-1, the CDR3 gives the full variable domain: DGGITQSPKYLFRKEGQNVTLSCEQNLNHDAMYWYRQDPGQGLRLIYYSQIVNDFQKGDIAEGYSVSREKKESFPLTVTSAQKNPTAFYLCASNWKGYDTEAFFGQGTRLTVV.

The CDR3 DNA is TGTGCCATAGGACATACTATAGGCGATGAGCAGTTCTTC. It yields the protein CAIGHTIGDEQFF. The chain joins TRBV10-3 to TRBJ2-1, with D possibly matching TRBD1 (5 bases). CDR1 and CDR2 from the germline V gene are ENHRY and SYGVKD. There are 13 residues in the CDR3. V was clipped by 9 bases and J by 8 bases, with 17 bases between them.

This clonotype was seen a handful of times. This chain uses TRBV19 with TRBJ1-1, with D uncertain. Germline V gene sequence: CDR1 LNHDA, CDR2 SQIVND (reference sequence). CDR3 size: 13 residues. Trimming pared 5 bases from V and 10 bases from J, leaving 17 bases between. The CDR3 spells CASSSLGGRGAFF. The DNA for the CDR3 is TGTGCCAGTAGTTCCTTGGGCGGTCGGGGAGCTTTCTTT.

The V call is TRBV28, the J call TRBJ2-7; no firm D call. CDR3 size: 15 residues. V lost 5 bases and J 3 bases, leaving 17 bases between the germline ends. Germline lookup yields CDR1 MDHEN and CDR2 SYDVKM. CDR3 DNA: TGTGCCAGCAGTCCAGGCCGAATCCATAACTACGAGCAGTACTTC. Its translation: CASSPGRIHNYEQYF.

This clonotype was picked up a small number of times. V is TRBV7-9 and J is TRBJ2-7, with 7 bases aligning to TRBD1. Per germline, CDR1 SEHNR and CDR2 FQNEAQ (reference sequence). Trimming removed 2 bases from V and 4 bases from J; junction bases left unmatched: 8. The CDR3 runs to 15 residues. CDR3 DNA: TGTGCCAGCAGCTTAAGCACAGGGGTAGGGTACGAGCAGTACTTC. It encodes CASSLSTGVGYEQYF.

V gene TRBV11-2 combines with J gene TRBJ2-5, with 10 bases fitting TRBD2. The trim removed 1 base at V and 5 bases at J, leaving 7 bases unmatched. From germline, CDR1 is SGHAT and CDR2 FQNNGV. The CDR3 covers 16 residues. The CDR3 loop is CASSLGPSGGGETQYF. The DNA of the CDR3 is TGTGCCAGCAGCTTAGGACCTAGCGGGGGAGGTGAGACCCAGTACTTC.

The chain combines TRBV6-1 with TRBJ2-7; 9 positions agree with TRBD2. With 7 bases clipped from V and 2 bases from J, the junction kept 6 bases outside the gene matches. This CDR3 comprises 14 residues. Germline V CDR1 and CDR2: MNHNS, SASEGT. The CDR3 sequence is CASTEAGGTYEQYF. The CDR3 DNA is TGTGCCAGCACGGAAGCGGGGGGAACCTACGAGCAGTACTTC.

This chain links TRBV4-1 with TRBJ2-1, with D perhaps TRBD1 (5 bases). Germline-derived CDR1 and CDR2 are MGHRA and YSYEKL. The CDR3 covers 12 residues. V shed 8 bases and J shed 7 bases, with 12 bases lying between them. In DNA, the CDR3 is TGCGCCAGCGGCTGGGGCGGAAATGAGCAGTTCTTC. Encoded protein: CASGWGGNEQFF.

This clonotype has at least ten counts. The chain joins TRBV5-4 to TRBJ2-7, with D unclear. Trimming pared 4 bases from V and 3 bases from J, leaving 5 bases between. Germline values: CDR1 SGHNT, CDR2 YYREEE (reference sequence). The CDR3 loop spans 11 amino acids. CDR3 sequence (DNA): TGTGCCAGCAGCAAAGACTACGAGCAGTACTTC. Residues: CASSKDYEQYF.

This clonotype turned up a few times. The CDR3 coding sequence is TGTGCCAGCAGTTGGGGGACAGAAATCAACAATTCACCCCTCCACTTT. Encoded protein: CASSWGTEINNSPLHF. The genes are TRBV27 and TRBJ1-6; TRBD1 agrees at 7 bases. Germline-derived CDR1 and CDR2 are MNHEY and SMNVEV (reference sequence). The CDR3 runs 16 residues. J was trimmed by 7 bases and V by 4 bases; bases with no gene match: 10.

In this sample, this clonotype turned up a few times. This chain links TRBV27 with TRBJ2-1; D is unresolved. V was clipped by 5 bases and J by 0 bases, with 8 bases between them. Germline V gene data show CDR1 as MNHEY and CDR2 as SMNVEV (reference sequence). The CDR3 has 14 amino acids. CDR3 DNA: TGTGCCAGCAGTGACTCAAGCTCCTACAATGAGCAGTTCTTC. Translating it yields CASSDSSSYNEQFF.

The rearrangement uses TRBV12-3 or TRBV12-4 and TRBJ1-5, with D possibly being TRBD1 (5 bases). The ends were cut back, 2 bases at V and 0 bases at J, with 11 bases in the middle. This CDR3 is 16 amino acids long. In DNA form, the CDR3 reads TGTGCCAGCAGTTTAATGGGGCTTTATAGCAATCAGCCCCAGCATTTT. Translating gives CASSLMGLYSNQPQHF.

The chain employs TRBV12-3 or TRBV12-4 and TRBJ1-5; TRBD1 aligns across 7 bases. CDR3 length: 15 residues. V was pared by 5 bases and J by 6 bases, with 10 bases of the junction left unmatched. CDR3 DNA sequence: TGTGCCAGCAGTCGCCAGGGGGAATTTGGTCAGCCCCAGCATTTT. Protein product: CASSRQGEFGQPQHF.

This clonotype was detected a few times. The chain has TRBV7-9 and TRBJ2-4; TRBD1 is a possible D gene (6 bases). The germline V gene has CDR1 SEHNR and CDR2 FQNEAQ (reference sequence). This CDR3 spans 13 amino acids. Trimming removed 1 base from V and 8 bases from J, with 9 bases in between. CDR3 sequence: CASSLGGGDIQYF. Here the CDR3 DNA reads TGTGCCAGCAGCTTAGGAGGGGGAGACATTCAGTACTTC.

The CDR3 DNA reads as TGCGCCAGCAGTTACGGACTAGCGGGAACCTTCTACGAGCAGTACTTC. Translating it yields CASSYGLAGTFYEQYF. The V gene is TRBV4-1, the J gene TRBJ2-7, with 12 positions matching TRBD2. Looked up from germline, CDR1 is MGHRA and CDR2 is YSYEKL. The CDR3 is 16 residues long. V shed 6 bases and J 3 bases; nucleotides not matched to a gene: 9.